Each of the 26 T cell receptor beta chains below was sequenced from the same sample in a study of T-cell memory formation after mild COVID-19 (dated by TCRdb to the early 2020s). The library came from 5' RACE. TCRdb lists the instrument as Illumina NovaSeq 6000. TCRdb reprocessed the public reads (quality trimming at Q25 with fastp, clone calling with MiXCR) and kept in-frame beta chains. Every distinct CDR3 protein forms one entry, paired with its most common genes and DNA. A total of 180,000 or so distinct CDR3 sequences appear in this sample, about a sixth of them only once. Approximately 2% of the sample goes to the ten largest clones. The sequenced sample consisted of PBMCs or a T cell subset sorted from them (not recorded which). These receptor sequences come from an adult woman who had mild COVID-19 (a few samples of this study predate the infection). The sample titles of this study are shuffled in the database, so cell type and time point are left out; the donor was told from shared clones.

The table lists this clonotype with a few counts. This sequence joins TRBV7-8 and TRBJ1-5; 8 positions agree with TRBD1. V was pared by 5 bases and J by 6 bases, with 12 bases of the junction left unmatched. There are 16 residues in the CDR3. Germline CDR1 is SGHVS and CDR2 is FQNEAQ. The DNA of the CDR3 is TGTGCCAGCAGCCAAACCGGGACAGGCCTCAGTCAGCCCCAGCATTTT. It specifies CASSQTGTGLSQPQHF.

The DNA for the CDR3 is TGTGCCAGCAGGAAGGCGGGAGGTGTAGATACGCAGTATTTT. It specifies CASRKAGGVDTQYF. The J gene is TRBJ2-3, the V gene TRBV5-6; 8 bases match TRBD2. V dropped 5 bases and J dropped 5; count of bases not matched to a gene: 7. The germline V gene encodes CDR1 SGHDT and CDR2 YYEEEE. CDR3 length: 14 amino acids.

As DNA, the CDR3 is TGTGCCACCAGCAGAGGAGTGGACAAGAAAAGGGTTGGGACTGAAGCTTTCTTT. Amino acid sequence: CATSRGVDKKRVGTEAFF. The chain has TRBV15 and TRBJ1-1; possible D gene TRBD1, 5 bases. V lost 1 base and J 5 bases, leaving 23 bases between the germline ends. The CDR3 contains 18 residues. Germline CDR1 LNHNV, CDR2 YYDKDF (reference sequence).

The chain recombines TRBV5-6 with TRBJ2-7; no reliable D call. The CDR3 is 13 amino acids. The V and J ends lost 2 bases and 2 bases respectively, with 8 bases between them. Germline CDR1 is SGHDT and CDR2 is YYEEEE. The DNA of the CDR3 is TGTGCCAGCAGCTTCCGAGCCGCCTACGAGCAGTACTTC. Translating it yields CASSFRAAYEQYF. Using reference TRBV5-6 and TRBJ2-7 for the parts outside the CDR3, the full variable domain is DAGVTQSPTHLIKTRGQQVTLRCSPKSGHDTVSWYQQALGQGPQFIFQYYEEEERQRGNFPDRFSGHQFPNYSSELNVNALLLGDSALYLCASSFRAAYEQYFGPGTRLTVT.

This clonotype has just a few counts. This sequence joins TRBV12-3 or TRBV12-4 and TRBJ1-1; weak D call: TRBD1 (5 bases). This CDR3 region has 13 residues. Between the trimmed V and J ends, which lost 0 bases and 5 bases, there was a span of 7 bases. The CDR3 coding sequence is TGTGCCAGCAGTTTAGCGCGGGGGACTGAAGCTTTCTTT. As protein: CASSLARGTEAFF.

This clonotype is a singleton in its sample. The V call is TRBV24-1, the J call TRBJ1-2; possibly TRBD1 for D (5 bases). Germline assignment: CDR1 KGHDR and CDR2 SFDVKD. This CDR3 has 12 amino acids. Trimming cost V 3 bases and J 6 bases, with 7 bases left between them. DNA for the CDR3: TGTGCCACCAGTGATCTCAGGGATGGCTACACCTTC. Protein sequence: CATSDLRDGYTF.

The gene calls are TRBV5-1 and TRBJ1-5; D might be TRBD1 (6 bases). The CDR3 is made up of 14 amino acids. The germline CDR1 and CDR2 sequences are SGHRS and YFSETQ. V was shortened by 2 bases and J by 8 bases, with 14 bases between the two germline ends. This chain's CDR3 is CASSLALGAEPQHF. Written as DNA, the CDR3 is TGCGCCAGCAGCTTAGCTTTGGGGGCCGAGCCCCAGCATTTT. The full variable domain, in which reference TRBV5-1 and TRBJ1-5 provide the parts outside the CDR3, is KAGVTQTPRYLIKTRGQQVTLSCSPISGHRSVSWYQQTPGQGLQFLFEYFSETQRNKGNFPGRFSGRQFSNSRSEMNVSTLELGDSALYLCASSLALGAEPQHFGDGTRLSIL.

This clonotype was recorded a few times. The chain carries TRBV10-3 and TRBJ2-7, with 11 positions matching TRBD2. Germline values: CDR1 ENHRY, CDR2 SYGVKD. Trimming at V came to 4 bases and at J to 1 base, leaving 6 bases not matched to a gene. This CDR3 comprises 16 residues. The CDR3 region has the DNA TGTGCCATCAGTGGCACTAGCGGGAGAGGGTCCTACGAGCAGTACTTC. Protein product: CAISGTSGRGSYEQYF.

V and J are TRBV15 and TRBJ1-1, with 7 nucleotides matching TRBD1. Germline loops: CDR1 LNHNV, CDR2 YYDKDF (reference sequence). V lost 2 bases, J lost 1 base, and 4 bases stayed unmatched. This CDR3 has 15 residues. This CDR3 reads CATSRPTGPNTEAFF. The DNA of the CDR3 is TGTGCCACCAGCAGACCGACAGGGCCGAACACTGAAGCTTTCTTT.

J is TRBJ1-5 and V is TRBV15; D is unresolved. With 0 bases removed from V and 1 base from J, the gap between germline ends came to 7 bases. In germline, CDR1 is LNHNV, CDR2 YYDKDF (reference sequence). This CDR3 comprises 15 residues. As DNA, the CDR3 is TGTGCCACCAGCAGAGATCAAGGCAGCAATCAGCCCCAGCATTTT. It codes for CATSRDQGSNQPQHF.

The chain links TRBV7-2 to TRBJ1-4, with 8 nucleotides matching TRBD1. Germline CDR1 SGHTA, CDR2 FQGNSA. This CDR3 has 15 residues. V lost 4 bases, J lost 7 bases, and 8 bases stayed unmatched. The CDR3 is CASSSNRGQGEKLFF. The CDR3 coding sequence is TGTGCCAGCAGCTCAAACCGCGGACAGGGTGAAAAACTGTTTTTT.

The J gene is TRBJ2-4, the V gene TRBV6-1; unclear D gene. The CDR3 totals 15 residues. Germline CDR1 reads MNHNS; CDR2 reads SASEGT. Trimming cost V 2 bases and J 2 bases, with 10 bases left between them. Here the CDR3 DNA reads TGTGCCAGCAGTGAAATACGAGGATCCAAAAACATTCAGTACTTC. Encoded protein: CASSEIRGSKNIQYF.

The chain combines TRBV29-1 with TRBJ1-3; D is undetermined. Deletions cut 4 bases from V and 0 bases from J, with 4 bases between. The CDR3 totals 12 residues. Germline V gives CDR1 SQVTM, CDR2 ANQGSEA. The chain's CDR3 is CSVVISGNTIYF. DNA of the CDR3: TGCAGCGTTGTTATCTCTGGAAACACCATATATTTT.

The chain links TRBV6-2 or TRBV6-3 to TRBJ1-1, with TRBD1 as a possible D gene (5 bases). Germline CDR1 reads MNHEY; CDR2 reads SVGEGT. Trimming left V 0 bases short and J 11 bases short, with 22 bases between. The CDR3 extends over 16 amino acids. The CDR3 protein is CASSYSGGTKTRTAFF. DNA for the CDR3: TGTGCCAGCAGTTACTCTGGCGGGACCAAAACAAGGACGGCTTTCTTT.

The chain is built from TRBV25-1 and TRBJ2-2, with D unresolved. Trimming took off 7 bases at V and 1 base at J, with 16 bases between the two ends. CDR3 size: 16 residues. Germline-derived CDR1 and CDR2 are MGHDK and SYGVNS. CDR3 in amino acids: CASKSSPEMNTGELFF. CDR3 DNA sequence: TGTGCCAGCAAGTCGAGCCCCGAAATGAACACCGGGGAGCTGTTTTTT.

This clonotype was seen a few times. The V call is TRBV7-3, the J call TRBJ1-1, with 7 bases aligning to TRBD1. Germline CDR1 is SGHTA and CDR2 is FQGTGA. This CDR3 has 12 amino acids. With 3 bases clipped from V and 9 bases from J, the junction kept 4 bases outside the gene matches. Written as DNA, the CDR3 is TGTGCCAGCAGCTTCTCACAGGGGCAAGCTTTCTTT. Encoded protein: CASSFSQGQAFF.

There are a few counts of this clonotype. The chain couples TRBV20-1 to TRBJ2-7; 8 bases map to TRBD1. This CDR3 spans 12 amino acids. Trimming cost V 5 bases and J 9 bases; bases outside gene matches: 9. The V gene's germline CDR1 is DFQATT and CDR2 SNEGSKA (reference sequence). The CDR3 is CSAAGTGGPQYF. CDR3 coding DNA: TGCAGTGCTGCCGGGACAGGAGGGCCGCAGTACTTC.

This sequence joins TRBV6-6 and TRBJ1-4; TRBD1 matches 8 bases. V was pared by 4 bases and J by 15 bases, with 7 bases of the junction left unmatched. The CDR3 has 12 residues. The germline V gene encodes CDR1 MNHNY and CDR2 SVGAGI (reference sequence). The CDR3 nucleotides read TGTGCCAGCAGTTCTGGACAGGGCATTTTGTTTTTT. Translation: CASSSGQGILFF.

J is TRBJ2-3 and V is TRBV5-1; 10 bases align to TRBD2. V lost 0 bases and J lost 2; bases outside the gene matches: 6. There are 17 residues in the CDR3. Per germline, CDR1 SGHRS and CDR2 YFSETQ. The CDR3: CASSLVALAGATDTQYF. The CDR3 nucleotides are TGCGCCAGCAGCTTGGTGGCCCTAGCGGGAGCCACAGATACGCAGTATTTT.

CDR3 sequence reads: CASSLVWGGWEQYF. The CDR3 DNA sequence: TGTGCCAGCAGCTTGGTCTGGGGGGGCTGGGAGCAGTACTTC. V is TRBV5-5 and J is TRBJ2-7; D is perhaps TRBD2 (7 bases). This CDR3 spans 14 amino acids. Germline assignment: CDR1 SGHKS and CDR2 YYEKEE (reference sequence). With 0 bases removed from V and 7 bases from J, the gap between germline ends came to 14 bases.

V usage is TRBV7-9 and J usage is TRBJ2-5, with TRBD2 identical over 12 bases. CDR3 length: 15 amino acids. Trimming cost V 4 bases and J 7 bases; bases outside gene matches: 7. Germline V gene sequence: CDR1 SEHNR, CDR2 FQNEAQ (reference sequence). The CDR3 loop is CASSWETSGRGTQYF. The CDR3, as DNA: TGTGCCAGCAGCTGGGAGACTAGCGGGAGAGGGACCCAGTACTTC.

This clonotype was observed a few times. The CDR3 DNA reads as TGTGCCAGCAGTACCAGGACAGGGGGAAATGAAAAACTGTTTTTT. This codes for CASSTRTGGNEKLFF. The J gene is TRBJ1-4, the V gene TRBV12-3 or TRBV12-4; 10 bases are a match to TRBD1. The CDR3 covers 15 residues. The V gene end was trimmed by 5 bases and the J gene end by 5 bases; junction bases not matched to a gene: 5.

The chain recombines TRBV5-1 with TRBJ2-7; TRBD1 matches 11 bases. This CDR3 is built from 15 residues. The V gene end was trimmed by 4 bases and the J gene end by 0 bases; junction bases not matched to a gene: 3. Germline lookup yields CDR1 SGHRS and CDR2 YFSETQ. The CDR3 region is CASSRDRGSSYEQYF. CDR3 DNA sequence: TGCGCCAGCAGCAGGGACAGGGGGAGCTCCTACGAGCAGTACTTC.

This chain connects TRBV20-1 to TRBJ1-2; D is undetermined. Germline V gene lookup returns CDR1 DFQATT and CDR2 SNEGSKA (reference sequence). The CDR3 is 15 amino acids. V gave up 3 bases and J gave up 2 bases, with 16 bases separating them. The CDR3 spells CSARGMAADNYGYTF. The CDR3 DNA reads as TGCAGTGCTAGGGGGATGGCGGCAGACAACTATGGCTACACCTTC.

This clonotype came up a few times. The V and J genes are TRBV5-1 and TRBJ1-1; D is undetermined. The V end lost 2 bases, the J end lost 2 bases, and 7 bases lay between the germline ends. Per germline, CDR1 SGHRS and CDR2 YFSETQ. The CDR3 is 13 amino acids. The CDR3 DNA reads TGCGCCAGCAGCTTCGCGTTTAACACTGAAGCTTTCTTT. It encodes CASSFAFNTEAFF.

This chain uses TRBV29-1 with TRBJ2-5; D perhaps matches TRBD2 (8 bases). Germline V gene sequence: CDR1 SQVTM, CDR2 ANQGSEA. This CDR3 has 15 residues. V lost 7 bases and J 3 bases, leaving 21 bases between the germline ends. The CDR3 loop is CSARGVAGTEETQYF. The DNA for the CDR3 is TGCAGCGCCAGGGGGGTAGCGGGGACGGAAGAGACCCAGTACTTC.